Listed below are T cell receptor beta chains from one sample, sequenced in a study of radiotherapy plus CTLA-4 blockade in lung cancer. Clones were read by immunoSEQ multiplex PCR, and TCRdb kept only the in-frame ones, dropping some. The sample has roughly 59,000 clones; about 70% are singletons. This specimen consisted of peripheral blood, obtained from a patient treated with radiotherapy plus ipilimumab. Receptor source: a human donor with non-small cell lung cancer whose response to radiotherapy plus ipilimumab could not be evaluated. The CDR3 runs from the conserved cysteine through the conserved F or W. A D gene is named only where the DNA matches it firmly. Not all rows give a size; the values are once, few, many and, for expanded clones, a class.

J gene,CDR3 length,D gene,clone size,V gene,CDR3 DNA,CDR3 protein
TRBJ2-7,13,.,.,TRBV10-3,TGTGCCATCAAGCGGGCGACAGCTAGCGAGCAGTACTTC,CAIKRATASEQYF
TRBJ2-2,13,.,.,TRBV9,TGTGCCAGCAGCGGCGGGAAGTCGGGGGAGCTGTTTTTT,CASSGGKSGELFF
TRBJ1-2,16,TRBD1,.,TRBV19,TGTGCCAGTAGTATTTTCCTTCGGGACAGGGGGCATGGCTACACCTTC,CASSIFLRDRGHGYTF
TRBJ2-7,15,.,few,TRBV12-2,TGTGCAAGTCGCTTACATGGACAAGACTCCTACGAGCAGTACTTC,CASRLHGQDSYEQYF
TRBJ1-4,16,.,.,TRBV7-6,TGTGCCAGCAGCCGGAAAGGGGTAGGGACTAATGAAAAACTGTTTTTT,CASSRKGVGTNEKLFF
TRBJ1-2,17,.,once,TRBV19,TGTGCCAGTAGTATTGGTACTAACCCGTTGGGGCTATATGGCTACACCTTC,CASSIGTNPLGLYGYTF
TRBJ2-3,15,TRBD1,.,TRBV5-1,TGCGCCAGCAGTCCGGACAGGGGTGGGGCAGATACGCAGTATTTT,CASSPDRGGADTQYF
TRBJ2-7,11,.,.,TRBV6-1,TGTGCCAGCAGCGAGGCTTGGGAGCAGTACTTC,CASSEAWEQYF
TRBJ2-2,14,.,.,TRBV19,TGTGCCAGTAGCAGGACAGCCAACACCGGGGAGCTGTTTTTT,CASSRTANTGELFF
TRBJ2-2,21,TRBD1,.,TRBV9,TGTGCCAGCAGCGACCCCCTCGATGGGACAGGGGGCTTGCGAAGCACCGGGGAGCTGTTTTTT,CASSDPLDGTGGLRSTGELFF